Listed here is a single T cell receptor (beta chain). This sample was taken from a study of T-cell reconstitution after alpha-beta-depleted transplantation in children. This CDR3 contains 15 residues. Germline assignment: CDR1 SGHAT and CDR2 FQDESV (reference sequence). The germline V and J ends were trimmed by 7 bases and 7 bases, with 19 bases remaining between them. Unique molecular identifiers tagged the TCRbeta library. MiXCR was run by TCRdb on the PCR reads, yielding one entry per CDR3 protein. This sample carries roughly 500,000 distinct CDR3 sequences, about 31% of them seen once, and the ten largest clones take 2% to 3%.

The sequencing here drew on PBMCs from the stem cell graft donor, taken from the stem cell graft. The receptor comes from a human donor who donated a stem cell graft to a child with aplastic anemia. The genes are TRBV11-1 and TRBJ1-4; TRBD1 might be the D (5 bases). CDR3 residues: CASIYGGAGGEKLFF. As DNA, the CDR3 is TGTGCCAGCATCTACGGGGGAGCCGGGGGTGAAAAACTGTTTTTT.